The rows below give T cell receptor beta chains drawn from one sample of a study of blood T cell repertoires in COVID-19. The repertoire was sequenced with immunoSEQ multiplex PCR; TCRdb's copy has only in-frame clones and lacks some. The sample contains 80,000 to 100,000 clones, 74% of which appear only once. Sequenced input: peripheral blood. All receptors derive from a man between 65 and 85 years old with COVID-19, enrolled during active disease. Both conserved end residues are part of each CDR3. The D gene is left open where the match is weak. Some rows have no size entry. The others give once, few or many, or a class for an expanded clone.

D gene: -; J gene: TRBJ2-7; V gene: TRBV7-2; clone size: once; CDR3 protein: CASSFPASTSIEQYF; CDR3 DNA: TGTGCCAGCAGCTTCCCGGCTAGTACATCGATCGAGCAGTACTTC
D gene: TRBD1; J gene: TRBJ2-1; V gene: TRBV7-2; clone size: once; CDR3 protein: CASRAQTGKNNEQFF; CDR3 DNA: TGTGCCAGCAGGGCACAGACAGGGAAGAACAATGAGCAGTTCTTC
D gene: -; J gene: TRBJ2-5; V gene: TRBV5-1; clone size: -; CDR3 protein: CASSPGLRAGETQYF; CDR3 DNA: TGCGCCAGCAGCCCCGGGTTGCGAGCGGGAGAGACCCAGTACTTC
D gene: TRBD1; J gene: TRBJ1-2; V gene: TRBV12-3/TRBV12-4; clone size: -; CDR3 protein: CASSRQGIDGYTF; CDR3 DNA: TGTGCCAGCAGCCGACAGGGTATAGACGGCTACACCTTC
D gene: -; J gene: TRBJ2-2; V gene: TRBV4-2; clone size: -; CDR3 protein: CASSQGGYTGELFF; CDR3 DNA: TGTGCCAGCAGCCAAGGGGGCTACACCGGGGAGCTGTTTTTT
D gene: TRBD2; J gene: TRBJ2-7; V gene: TRBV7-2; clone size: -; CDR3 protein: CASSPKAGGSYEQYF; CDR3 DNA: TGTGCCAGCAGTCCTAAAGCGGGAGGATCTTACGAGCAGTACTTC
D gene: TRBD1; J gene: TRBJ1-6; V gene: TRBV19; clone size: -; CDR3 protein: CASSTGGSKGSPLHF; CDR3 DNA: TGTGCCAGTAGTACAGGGGGCTCTAAAGGTTCACCCCTCCACTTT
D gene: -; J gene: TRBJ2-5; V gene: TRBV6-5; clone size: once; CDR3 protein: CASSYLGSGEQETQYF; CDR3 DNA: TGTGCCAGCAGTTACCTGGGGAGCGGTGAGCAAGAGACCCAGTACTTC
D gene: -; J gene: TRBJ2-3; V gene: TRBV5-1; clone size: few; CDR3 protein: CASSLAPMDTQYF; CDR3 DNA: TGCGCCAGCAGCTTGGCCCCTATGGATACGCAGTATTTT
D gene: -; J gene: TRBJ1-5; V gene: TRBV18; clone size: -; CDR3 protein: CASSPRRSGQPQHF; CDR3 DNA: TGTGCCAGCTCACCACGGCGGAGTGGACAGCCCCAGCATTTT
D gene: -; J gene: TRBJ1-1; V gene: TRBV19; clone size: once; CDR3 protein: CASSIAVNTEAFF; CDR3 DNA: TGTGCCAGTAGTATTGCAGTAAACACTGAAGCTTTCTTT
D gene: TRBD1; J gene: TRBJ2-7; V gene: TRBV28; clone size: -; CDR3 protein: CASRTGVITYEQYF; CDR3 DNA: TGTGCCAGCAGAACAGGGGTGATCACCTACGAGCAGTACTTC
D gene: TRBD1; J gene: TRBJ1-4; V gene: TRBV6-5; clone size: -; CDR3 protein: CASSYSGTGSREKLFF; CDR3 DNA: TGTGCCAGCAGTTACTCGGGGACAGGGAGTAGAGAAAAACTGTTTTTT
D gene: -; J gene: TRBJ2-1; V gene: TRBV5-5; clone size: -; CDR3 protein: CASSLELGNRNEQFF; CDR3 DNA: TGTGCCAGCAGCTTGGAACTAGGGAATCGGAATGAGCAGTTCTTC
D gene: -; J gene: TRBJ1-1; V gene: TRBV5-4; clone size: few; CDR3 protein: CASSLESGAGTEAFF; CDR3 DNA: TGTGCCAGCAGCTTGGAATCAGGGGCTGGTACTGAAGCTTTCTTT
D gene: -; J gene: TRBJ1-1; V gene: TRBV30; clone size: -; CDR3 protein: CAWRRGGNTEAFF; CDR3 DNA: TGTGCCTGGAGGCGGGGGGGGAACACTGAAGCTTTCTTT
D gene: -; J gene: TRBJ2-7; V gene: TRBV5-1; clone size: -; CDR3 protein: CASSLSQGNYEQYF; CDR3 DNA: TGCGCCAGCAGCTTGTCCCAGGGGAACTACGAGCAGTACTTC
D gene: TRBD1; J gene: TRBJ2-7; V gene: TRBV18; clone size: -; CDR3 protein: CASSPGTGGYISYEQYF; CDR3 DNA: TGTGCCAGCTCACCAGGGACAGGGGGTTATATTTCCTACGAGCAGTACTTC
D gene: -; J gene: TRBJ2-7; V gene: TRBV6-5; clone size: -; CDR3 protein: CASTPRDKARYEQYF; CDR3 DNA: TGTGCCAGCACCCCCCGGGACAAGGCCCGCTACGAGCAGTACTTC
D gene: TRBD2; J gene: TRBJ2-3; V gene: TRBV27; clone size: -; CDR3 protein: CASSRLAEVVDTQYF; CDR3 DNA: TGTGCCAGCAGTCGACTAGCGGAGGTAGTAGATACGCAGTATTTT
D gene: -; J gene: TRBJ1-2; V gene: TRBV28; clone size: -; CDR3 protein: CASTLQGQGSYYGYTF; CDR3 DNA: TGTGCCAGCACCCTCCAGGGGCAGGGAAGCTACTATGGCTACACCTTC